The rows below give T cell receptor beta chains drawn from one sample of a study of blood T cell repertoires in COVID-19. Assay: immunoSEQ multiplex PCR; the TCRdb copy retains only in-frame clones and omits some. The table records some 280,000 clones, roughly 90% of them present only once. Input material: peripheral blood. Receptors originate from a woman under 40 with active or convalescent COVID-19. The CDR3 runs from the conserved cysteine through the conserved F or W. The order of the fields is V gene, J gene, clone size, D gene, CDR3 protein, CDR3 DNA. A D gene is named only where the DNA matches it firmly. Rows may omit the clone size; those that give it use once, few, many or a size class.

TRBV7-2	TRBJ1-1	NA	NA	CASSLEWANTEAFF	TGTGCCAGCAGCTTAGAATGGGCTAACACTGAAGCTTTCTTT
TRBV9	TRBJ2-5	NA	TRBD1	CASSSSGTVGQETQYF	TGTGCCAGCAGCTCTAGTGGGACAGTGGGTCAAGAGACCCAGTACTTC
TRBV9	TRBJ2-2	NA	NA	CASSITGTNTGELFF	TGTGCCAGCAGCATCACCGGGACTAACACCGGGGAGCTGTTTTTT
TRBV7-9	TRBJ1-5	NA	NA	CASSLTGEQPQHF	TGTGCCAGCAGCTTAACGGGAGAACAGCCCCAGCATTTT
TRBV10-3	TRBJ1-5	NA	NA	CAISESLRGHDQPQHF	TGTGCCATCAGTGAGTCTCTCAGGGGTCACGATCAGCCCCAGCATTTT
TRBV29-1	TRBJ2-5	NA	NA	CSVEGQGKTQYF	TGCAGCGTTGAGGGTCAGGGGAAGACCCAGTACTTC
TRBV5-1	TRBJ1-1	NA	TRBD1	CASSLVAGGGTEAFF	TGCGCCAGCAGCTTGGTGGCAGGGGGCGGGACTGAAGCTTTCTTT
TRBV27	TRBJ1-2	NA	NA	CASSSGTTQRHYGYTF	TGTGCCAGCAGTTCAGGGACAACCCAACGGCACTATGGCTACACCTTC
TRBV19	TRBJ2-2	NA	TRBD1	CASSIVPGQGTGELFF	TGTGCCAGTAGTATCGTTCCGGGACAGGGGACCGGGGAGCTGTTTTTT
TRBV5-1	TRBJ2-7	NA	NA	CASSFTPTTYEQYF	TGCGCCAGCAGCTTTACTCCAACCACCTACGAGCAGTACTTC
TRBV7-3	TRBJ1-1	NA	NA	CASRLGGGTEAFF	TGTGCCAGCAGACTGGGGGGTGGAACTGAAGCTTTCTTT
TRBV7-9	TRBJ2-3	NA	NA	CASSPKTSYSTDTQYF	TGTGCCAGCAGCCCCAAAACTAGCTACAGCACAGATACGCAGTATTTT
TRBV7-2	TRBJ1-1	NA	NA	CASSFGTRVLTEAFF	TGTGCCAGCAGCTTTGGGACTAGGGTTTTGACTGAAGCTTTCTTT
TRBV7-2	TRBJ1-6	NA	TRBD1	CASSLEAGGNSPLHF	TGTGCCAGCAGCTTAGAGGCAGGGGGTAATTCACCCCTCCACTTT
TRBV5-6	TRBJ2-5	NA	NA	CASRPRVGETQYF	TGTGCCAGCAGGCCTAGAGTCGGAGAGACCCAGTACTTC
TRBV19	TRBJ2-7	NA	NA	CASSITGQGKWSYEQYF	TGTGCCAGTAGTATAACAGGGCAGGGCAAGTGGTCCTACGAGCAGTACTTC
TRBV2	TRBJ2-1	NA	NA	CASSGSGGNFYNEQFF	TGTGCCAGCAGTGGATCCGGGGGTAATTTCTACAATGAGCAGTTCTTC
TRBV3-1/TRBV3-2	TRBJ1-2	NA	NA	CASSSLRGVSYTF	TGTGCCAGCAGCTCCCTCCGGGGTGTAAGCTACACCTTC
TRBV7-9	TRBJ1-1	NA	TRBD1	CASSPDRGSTEAFF	TGTGCCAGCAGCCCCGACAGGGGTTCCACTGAAGCTTTCTTT
TRBV18	TRBJ2-7	NA	TRBD1	CASSPGLSGQVHEQYF	TGTGCCAGCTCACCGGGATTGTCGGGACAGGTCCACGAGCAGTACTTC
TRBV4-3	TRBJ2-6	NA	NA	CASSPQTGRVLTF	TGCGCCAGCAGCCCCCAGACAGGTCGAGTCCTGACTTTC
TRBV10-3	TRBJ1-3	NA	TRBD1	CAISPSGGPSGNTIYF	TGTGCCATCAGTCCATCAGGGGGCCCCTCTGGAAACACCATATATTTT
TRBV6-2/TRBV6-3	TRBJ1-4	few	NA	CASSPLSDNEKLFF	TGTGCCAGCAGTCCACTGAGCGATAATGAAAAACTGTTTTTT
TRBV30	TRBJ1-2	NA	NA	CAWRIQGSGGYTF	TGTGCCTGGAGGATACAGGGCTCGGGGGGCTACACCTTC
TRBV5-1	TRBJ1-1	few	NA	CASSLEGGDTEAFF	TGCGCCAGCAGCTTGGAAGGAGGGGACACTGAAGCTTTCTTT
TRBV5-4	TRBJ2-5	once	NA	CASSLAGGETQYF	TGTGCCAGCAGCTTGGCAGGGGGGGAGACCCAGTACTTC
TRBV5-6	TRBJ1-1	NA	NA	CASSLTLGAAFF	TGTGCCAGCAGCCTAACCCTGGGCGCGGCTTTCTTT
TRBV19	TRBJ1-1	NA	NA	CASRTGGTTEAFF	TGTGCCAGTAGGACGGGGGGCACCACTGAAGCTTTCTTT
TRBV10-3	TRBJ2-6	NA	TRBD1	CAISELGQGASGANVLTF	TGTGCCATCAGTGAGTTGGGACAGGGGGCTAGTGGGGCCAACGTCCTGACTTTC
TRBV5-4	TRBJ1-2	NA	NA	CASSFRLANYGYTF	TGTGCCAGCAGCTTCCGGTTAGCTAACTATGGCTACACCTTC
TRBV7-6	TRBJ1-6	NA	NA	CASSSPGERGSPLHF	TGTGCCAGCAGCTCCCCGGGGGAGCGAGGATCACCCCTCCACTTT
TRBV6-2/TRBV6-3	TRBJ1-2	NA	NA	CASSLAAGVYSYGYTF	TGTGCCAGCAGTCTCGCGGCAGGGGTTTACAGCTATGGCTACACCTTC
TRBV7-2	TRBJ1-6	NA	NA	CASSLRFGQGNSPLHF	TGTGCCAGCAGCTTAAGGTTTGGGCAGGGCAACTCACCCCTCCACTTT